These 17 T cell receptor beta chains share one sample of origin, sequenced in a study of control samples from healthy donors and cancer patients. Measured with immunoSEQ multiplex PCR; TCRdb has only the in-frame clones, and not every one. The table shows 350,000 to 450,000 clones, with 75% to 95% occurring only once. Sequencing was performed on PBMCs. The receptors were gathered from a man in his forties with head and neck cancer.

The genes are TRBV7-2 and TRBJ1-1; TRBD1 aligns across 9 bases. CDR1 and CDR2 (germline): SGHTA, FQGNSA. V was pared by 3 bases and J by 5 bases, with 10 bases of the junction left unmatched. This CDR3 is built from 16 residues. Here the CDR3 DNA reads TGTGCCAGCAGCTTCCGTCAAAACAGGGGGCGAACTGAAGCTTTCTTT. Translated, it gives CASSFRQNRGRTEAFF.

Comments on this clone: An end of the junction differs from the germline gene, which may be a read error. V usage is TRBV2 and J usage is TRBJ2-5; maybe TRBD2 (6 bases). CDR1 is SNHLY, CDR2 FYNNEI, per germline. This CDR3 has 13 amino acids. The CDR3 bases are TGTGCCAGCAGGGAAGGGAGGCTGGAGACCCAGTACTTC. Its protein is CASREGRLETQYF.

The chain uses TRBV11-2 and TRBJ1-2; D is undetermined. With 1 base removed from V and 4 bases from J, the gap between germline ends came to 4 bases. This CDR3 has 12 amino acids. CDR1 SGHAT and CDR2 FQNNGV come from the germline V gene. For the CDR3, the DNA is TGTGCCAGCAGCTTAGTTAGCTATGGCTACACCTTC. Amino acids: CASSLVSYGYTF.

The rearrangement links TRBV6-5 to TRBJ2-7, with 13 bases that match TRBD2. CDR1 MNHEY and CDR2 SVGAGI come from the germline V gene. This CDR3 is 14 amino acids long. The junction had 7 bases not matched to a gene; V was cut back by 7 bases and J by 7 bases. The CDR3 spells CASILTSGRREQYF. Here the CDR3 DNA reads TGTGCCAGCATTCTGACTAGCGGGAGGCGAGAGCAGTACTTC.

The chain combines TRBV3-1 (or the pseudogene TRBV3-2) with TRBJ2-5, with D perhaps matching TRBD1 (5 bases). Germline V gives CDR1 LGHDT, CDR2 YNNKEL (reference sequence). This CDR3 contains 18 residues. The germline V and J ends were trimmed by 8 bases and 2 bases, with 27 bases remaining between them. The CDR3 region is CASGIWGRGIKGQETQYF. The CDR3, as DNA: TGTGCCAGCGGGATTTGGGGAAGGGGAATTAAGGGGCAAGAGACCCAGTACTTC.

J is TRBJ1-3 and V is TRBV9, with a tentative D call TRBD1 (5 bases). V lost 3 bases and J 7 bases, leaving 17 bases between the germline ends. The CDR3 spans 15 residues. The germline gives CDR1 SGDLS, CDR2 YYNGEE. The DNA of the CDR3 is TGTGCCAGCAGCGCCTATCGGGACTCAGGGAACACCATATATTTT. It translates to CASSAYRDSGNTIYF.

The genes are TRBV5-1 and TRBJ1-2, with a tentative D call TRBD1 (5 bases). Germline loops: CDR1 SGHRS, CDR2 YFSETQ. Trimming stripped 1 base from V and 0 bases from J, with 10 bases between. The CDR3 is 15 amino acids. CDR3 DNA: TGCGCCAGCAGCTTGCGGGGGGACTCTAACTATGGCTACACCTTC. This sequence encodes CASSLRGDSNYGYTF.

The chain recombines TRBV6-5 with TRBJ2-2; D perhaps matches TRBD1 (5 bases). The CDR3 covers 14 residues. V was trimmed by 7 bases and J by 2 bases, leaving 11 bases between them. Germline V gives CDR1 MNHEY, CDR2 SVGAGI. This chain's CDR3 is CASKRQFNTGELFF. CDR3 in DNA: TGTGCCAGCAAGAGACAGTTTAACACCGGGGAGCTGTTTTTT.

Turning to this clone: The junction does not match germline at one end; this may be a read error. Other nucleotide sequences from this sample produce the same CDR3. The gene calls are TRBV28 and TRBJ1-1; D uncertain. Germline assignment: CDR1 MDHEN and CDR2 SYDVKM. The CDR3 spans 11 residues. CDR3 nucleotide sequence: TGTGCCAGCAGGGGTTCGACCCAAGCCTTCTTT. This translates into CASRGSTQAFF.

A single count supports this clone. The chain uses TRBV19 and TRBJ1-3; no definite D call. The V gene lost 6 bases and the J gene lost 0 bases, with 12 bases spanning the gap. The CDR3 extends over 15 amino acids. Germline CDR1 and CDR2: LNHDA and SQIVND (reference sequence). The CDR3 loop is CASRPRGYSGNTIYF. The CDR3 bases are TGTGCCAGTAGACCGCGGGGATACTCTGGAAACACCATATATTTT.

This chain connects TRBV14 to TRBJ1-1; maybe TRBD1 (5 bases). Trimming cost V 3 bases and J 11 bases, with 13 bases left between them. Germline V CDR1 and CDR2: SGHDN, FVKESK. The CDR3 extends over 12 amino acids. The CDR3 DNA follows: TGTGCCAGCAGCCAGGCAGGGTATAGGGCTTTCTTT. Translating gives CASSQAGYRAFF.

V gene TRBV7-3 combines with J gene TRBJ2-7, with D possibly being TRBD2 (6 bases). Germline V gene sequence: CDR1 SGHTA, CDR2 FQGTGA. This CDR3 is built from 14 residues. V lost 5 bases and J lost 1, with 12 bases in between. The CDR3 DNA is TGTGCCAGCAGCCCTGGCGGGGCGTCCTACGAGCAGTACTTC. Encoded protein: CASSPGGASYEQYF.

The CDR3 protein is CAISESAGGSYNEQFF. Here the CDR3 DNA reads TGTGCCATCAGTGAGTCGGCGGGGGGGAGTTACAATGAGCAGTTCTTC. The chain uses TRBV10-3 and TRBJ2-1, with 9 bases matching TRBD2. CDR1 ENHRY and CDR2 SYGVKD come from the germline V gene. Germline trimming cut 0 bases from V and 4 bases from J; bases unmatched to any gene: 4. The CDR3 totals 16 residues.

This clone showed up just once. The CDR3: CASSPAWGSNEQFF. The CDR3, as DNA: TGTGCCAGCAGCCCTGCGTGGGGGAGCAATGAGCAGTTCTTC. V gene TRBV7-9 combines with J gene TRBJ2-1; either TRBD1 or TRBD2 may fit D (5 bases each). This CDR3 has 14 residues. Germline-derived CDR1 and CDR2 are SEHNR and FQNEAQ (reference sequence). V lost 5 bases to trimming and J lost 6 bases, with 14 bases between them.

This rearrangement joins TRBV18 to TRBJ1-1; D is uncertain. This CDR3 is built from 13 residues. The germline CDR1 and CDR2 sequences are KGHSH and LQKENI. V lost 2 bases to trimming and J lost 4 bases, with 8 bases between them. The chain's CDR3 is CASSPGQSTEAFF. In DNA form, the CDR3 reads TGTGCCAGCTCACCAGGGCAGTCCACTGAAGCTTTCTTT. The full variable domain, in which reference TRBV18 and TRBJ1-1 provide the parts outside the CDR3, is NAGVMQNPRHLVRRRGQEARLRCSPMKGHSHVYWYRQLPEEGLKFMVYLQKENIIDESGMPKERFSAEFPKEGPSILRIQQVVRGDSAAYFCASSPGQSTEAFFGQGTRLTVV.

CDR3 sequence reads: CASSYHIMNTEAFF. The DNA of the CDR3 is TGTGCCAGCAGTTACCATATCATGAACACTGAAGCTTTCTTT. This chain uses TRBV6-5 with TRBJ1-1; D not certain. This CDR3 comprises 14 residues. The germline V and J ends were trimmed by 2 bases and 0 bases, with 7 bases remaining between them. The germline gives CDR1 MNHEY, CDR2 SVGAGI.

The gene calls are TRBV3-1 (or the pseudogene TRBV3-2) and TRBJ1-2; no definite D call. Trimming pared 3 bases from V and 7 bases from J, leaving 18 bases between. Looked up from germline, CDR1 is LGHDT and CDR2 is YNNKEL (reference sequence). The CDR3 spans 15 residues. CDR3 bases: TGTGCCAGCAGCCAGCAACATATCCCCGTAGGTGGCTACACCTTC. Encoded protein: CASSQQHIPVGGYTF.